The subject of this entry is one TCR beta chain. This clonotype was seen many times. Its cognate antigen has yet to be identified. No clone much larger than this one lies a single base away; base qualities are absent. This record belongs to a study of CD8 T cells in ankylosing spondylitis (dated by TCRdb to the late 2010s). Study-wide context: The study set out to find disease-linked TCR variants by profiling T cell receptor beta repertoires in ankylosing spondylitis patients and healthy donors. Peripheral blood was sampled, and synovial fluid was also collected from ankylosing spondylitis patients. The full study cohort was made up of 25 ankylosing spondylitis patients and some 100 healthy donors.

The germline V gene yields ENHRY for CDR1 and SYGVKD for CDR2. Compared with germline, V lacks 2 bases and J lacks 7 bases; bases without a gene match: 13. The cysteine opens and the phenylalanine closes a CDR3 of 18 amino acids. The entry retains the CDR3 DNA only, 54 bases that are in frame from base 1. Results and caveats for the whole study, not just this receptor: A CD8+ phenotype was shown by the disease-linked clones, which were found at relatively low frequencies in peripheral blood. Some motif variants had previously been reported in the synovial fluid and blood of reactive arthritis patients, which suggests shared mechanisms of disease initiation. A TCR beta motif made up of seven or eight highly homologous amino acid variants appeared to be characteristic of blood from ankylosing spondylitis patients. The disease-linked clones were reported as significantly enriched in matched synovial fluid samples from ankylosing spondylitis patients.

The reads were generated on an Illumina HiSeq 2500. Quantitative 5'-RACE with molecular barcodes was used to prepare TCR beta libraries. The authors processed their data as follows. A new computational method based on a probabilistic model of VDJ rearrangement was used to identify disease-linked TCR variants. Through fastp at Q25 and MiXCR, TCRdb rebuilt clones from the public reads, retaining in-frame beta chains. Rows merge per CDR3 protein into single entries with the most common DNA and genes. It is TCRdb's table, rather than the study itself, that gives the V and J calls and clone size. This sample holds 45,000 or so distinct CDR3 sequences; approximately 11% were observed only once. Over 1.1% of the sample is in the top ten clones.

The rearranged chain carries TRBV10-3 and TRBJ2-3; TRBD2 lines up with 12 middle nucleotides. This TCR came from a male donor with ankylosing spondylitis or in good health (not recorded which). Material for sequencing was blood, either unsorted or a sorted T cell fraction (not recorded which). The CDR3 region: CAISEPPGLAGNTNTQYF. The DNA is as follows: TGTGCCATCAGTGAGCCCCCAGGACTAGCGGGGAACACTAATACGCAGTATTTT.